This T cell receptor (beta chain) derives from a study of T cells expressing NK-cell markers. Study-wide background: TCR beta repertoires came from sorted CD3+CD56+NKG2C+, CD3+CD56+NKG2C- and CD3+CD56-NKG2C+ T cells.

Whole-study findings and limits: Topping the CD3+CD56-NKG2C+ fraction as well were these clonotypes, in a handful of donors.

About this clonotype itself: The antigen is undetermined.

Making the TCR beta cDNA relied on 5'RACE template switching with UMIs. TCRdb re-called the 5' RACE reads, yielding one record per CDR3 amino acid sequence without DNA. This table lists 350,000 to 400,000 distinct CDR3 sequences. The source of this sequence is a woman aged 50 to 60 in good health. Sequencing used blood T cells: a sorted CD56 or NKG2C T cell subset, CD4+ or CD8+ T cells, or bulk PBMC T cells (not recorded which).

This CDR3 reads CAWNRGHNEQFF. This chain joins TRBV30 and TRBJ2-1; as DNA is missing, the TRBD1 call by TCRdb cannot be tested. The V gene's germline CDR1 is GTSNPN and CDR2 SVGIG (reference sequence). This CDR3 is built from 12 residues.